This paragraph reports one T cell receptor beta chain. Its specificity is not known. This sample was taken from a study of T cell clonotyping in hematopoietic cell transplantation. Study findings and constraints: Few recipient clonotypes overlapped donors; over 95% were de novo at given depth. Higher Inverse Simpson Index values in graft donor and pretransplant recipient predicted broader posttransplant TCR diversity. Pathologically expanded recipient clonotypes increased progressively from day 30 to day 180 as diversity fell.

The CDR3 totals 16 residues. V lost 5 bases and J 1 base, leaving 14 bases between the germline ends. Germline V gene sequence: CDR1 SGHTA, CDR2 FQGNSA. Assay used: immunoSEQ multiplex PCR; TCRdb lists only in-frame clones, some missing. The sample has tens of thousands of clones, 95% seen once. The material sequenced was peripheral blood mononuclear cells. The chain employs TRBV7-2 and TRBJ2-2, with a tentative D call TRBD2 (6 bases). The source is a young man in good health. Some clones in this sample may be carry-over from other donors' samples. The CDR3 loop reads CASSQRGGVNTGELFF. The CDR3 region has the DNA TGTGCCAGCAGCCAGAGGGGCGGGGTGAACACCGGGGAGCTGTTTTTT.